This entry features one T cell receptor beta chain sequence. In the PCR, 60 Vbeta and 13 Jbeta primers were used. Sequenced by immunoSEQ multiplex PCR; TCRdb stores in-frame clones only, minus some. The sample contains more than 110,000 clones, 79% of which appear only once. This record comes from a study of cytomegalovirus exposure and HLA in healthy donors. The CDR3 is 14 residues long. J gave up 5 bases and V 4 bases, and 7 bases lay outside the gene matches. Per germline, CDR1 LGHNA and CDR2 YSLEER. The sample comprised PBMCs. The receptor comes from a man between 18 and 35 years old in good health and CMV-seronegative. The V call is TRBV4-3, the J call TRBJ1-1; TRBD1 aligns across 7 bases. CDR3 sequence (DNA): TGCGCCAGCAGCCCTCGGACAGGTAGGACTGAAGCTTTCTTT. Its protein is CASSPRTGRTEAFF.